This record covers a single T cell receptor beta chain. This clonotype was recorded many times. Its antigen is unknown. No much larger clone is present one base from it, and per-base qualities are unavailable. TCR repertoires of sorted CD4+ and CD8+ blood T cells from severe aplastic anemia patients and healthy subjects were deep-sequenced in the study. Ficoll-Paque density gradient centrifugation was used to isolate peripheral blood mononuclear cells. Before DNA was extracted, CD4+ and CD8+ T cells were sorted using either FACS or magnetic beads. Sequences SGHTA (CDR1) and FQGNSA (CDR2) are obtained from the germline V gene. A distance of 10 bases separates the germline ends of V and J, which lose 3 bases and 4 bases respectively. The CDR3 starts with the cysteine, ends with the phenylalanine, and has 13 residues. Only the CDR3 part of the read is kept: 39 bases, read in frame from the first base.

TCR beta VDJ combination and CDR3 sequence profiling used genomic DNA as the template. An Illumina HiSeq 2000 was the platform used for TCR repertoire sequencing. For the original study's pipeline: TRBV/TRBJ rearrangement plots, CDR3 size and DJ length profiles, and Simpson's diversity index were used to evaluate the repertoires. The most abundant DNA sequence in the deep sequencing data was taken as the immunodominant clone. CDR3 amino acid sequences were checked for sharing across subjects and were also compared against the VDJdb database and published repertoires. TCRdb reprocessed the public reads (quality trimming at Q25 with fastp, clone calling with MiXCR) and kept in-frame beta chains. Each record represents a unique CDR3 protein, reported with the most common genes and DNA among its rows. In this record, the V and J calls reflect TCRdb's handling and not the investigators' own analysis. Across this sample there are about 190,000 distinct CDR3 sequences, with roughly half seen only once. The leading ten clones occupy roughly 15% of the sample.

The sample is drawn from a study of CD8+CD57+ T cells in acquired aplastic anemia (dated by TCRdb to the late 2010s). Study-level background: A mean of approximately 2.9 ug of DNA, ranging from about 0.2 to 27.4 ug, was extracted from sorted CD4+ and CD8+ cells. An average of around 10 million reads for CD4+ cells and 11 million to 12 million reads for CD8+ cells was obtained from healthy donor samples. What the study reported, not specific to this receptor: No significant difference in CD8+ Simpson's diversity was found between patients and healthy controls (P=0.060). Roughly 30 CD8+ CDR3 sequences were shared between patients and controls but appeared highly expressed in patients and within their immunodominant clones.

This clonotype originated in a human donor in good health, serving as a control. The sequencing sample was made of sorted CD4+, CD8+, or CD8+CD57+ T cells (not recorded which) from PBMCs. The rearrangement combines TRBV7-2 with TRBJ2-7, with the D gene too uncertain to name. In nucleotide form, the sequence is TGTGCCAGCAGCTTCCAGGTCAAATACGAGCAGTACTTC. This yields the protein CASSFQVKYEQYF.